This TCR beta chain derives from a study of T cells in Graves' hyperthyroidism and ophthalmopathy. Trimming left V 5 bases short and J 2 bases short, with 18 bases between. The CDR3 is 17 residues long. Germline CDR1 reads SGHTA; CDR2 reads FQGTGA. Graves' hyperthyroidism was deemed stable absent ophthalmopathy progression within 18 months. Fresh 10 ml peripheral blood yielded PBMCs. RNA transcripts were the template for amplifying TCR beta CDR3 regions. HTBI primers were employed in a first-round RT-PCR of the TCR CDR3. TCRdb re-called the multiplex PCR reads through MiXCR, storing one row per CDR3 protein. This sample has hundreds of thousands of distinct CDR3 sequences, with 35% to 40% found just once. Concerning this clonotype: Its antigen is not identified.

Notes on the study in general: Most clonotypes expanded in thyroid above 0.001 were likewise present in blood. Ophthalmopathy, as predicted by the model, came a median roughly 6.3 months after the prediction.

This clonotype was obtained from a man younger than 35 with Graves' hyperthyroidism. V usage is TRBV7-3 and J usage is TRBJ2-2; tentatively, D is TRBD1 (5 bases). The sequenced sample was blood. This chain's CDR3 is CASSPSQGWINTGELFF. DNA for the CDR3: TGTGCCAGCAGCCCCTCCCAGGGATGGATTAACACCGGGGAGCTGTTTTTT.